This TCR beta chain was captured by sequencing in a study of post-analysis software for immune sequencing data. Study summary: Relapsing-remitting, secondary progressive and progressive-relapsing multiple sclerosis were all included among the disease courses.

Unique-molecular-identifier-tagged TCR beta cDNA libraries were used. Some 500,000 cDNA molecules were recovered from an input of about 0.85 to 11 million T cells. TCRdb analysed the PCR reads with MiXCR anew, one entry per CDR3 protein. The repertoire holds more than 450,000 distinct CDR3 sequences, with less than 40% as singletons. CDR3 length equals 17 residues. Germline CDR1 MNHEY, CDR2 SVGAGI. The V gene lost 2 bases and the J gene lost 4 bases, with 20 bases spanning the gap. Study-wide results and limits: F measure grouped same-batch samples tightly together. About 5 TRBV segments (TRBV5-6, TRBV5-1 and TRBV20-1 among them) occurred more frequently in patients than in controls. Multiple sclerosis patients showed significantly lower normalized Chao1 diversity than controls did.

Details on this clonotype: Its specificity is unknown.

The receptor comes from a girl between 2 and 17 years old with multiple sclerosis. This chain uses TRBV6-5 with TRBJ1-2, with a weak D call TRBD1 (6 bases). The material sequenced was blood. In nucleotides, the CDR3 is TGTGCCAGCAGTTACACCCTAACCGGGCAGGGGATCTATGGCTACACCTTC. It is translated as CASSYTLTGQGIYGYTF.